This TCR beta chain was profiled in a study of T-cell reconstitution after alpha-beta-depleted transplantation in children. The CDR3 consists of 16 residues. The germline V gene encodes CDR1 KGHSH and CDR2 LQKENI. Using unique molecular identifiers, the investigators prepared the TCRbeta library. TCRdb reanalysed the PCR reads using MiXCR and keeps one entry per CDR3 protein. The sample lists more than 200,000 distinct CDR3 sequences; 9.7% were seen once. Turning to this clonotype: At one boundary the junction diverges from the germline segment, which might be a read error.

The clonotype comes from a human donor who donated a stem cell graft to a child with SCID. The chain recombines TRBV18 with TRBJ2-5; a weak D match, TRBD2 (6 bases). The sample consisted of PBMCs from the stem cell graft donor, taken from the stem cell graft. The CDR3 nucleotides read TGTGCCAGCTCACCCCTAGTTGGGGGGACTCAAGAGACCAAGTACTTC. Translated, it gives CASSPLVGGTQETKYF. Complete variable domain (other parts from reference TRBV18 and TRBJ2-5): NAGVMQNPRHLVRRRGQEARLRCSPMKGHSHVYWYRQLPEEGLKFMVYLQKENIIDESGMPKERFSAEFPKEGPSILRIQQVVRGDSAAYFCASSPLVGGTQETKYFGPGTRLLVL.